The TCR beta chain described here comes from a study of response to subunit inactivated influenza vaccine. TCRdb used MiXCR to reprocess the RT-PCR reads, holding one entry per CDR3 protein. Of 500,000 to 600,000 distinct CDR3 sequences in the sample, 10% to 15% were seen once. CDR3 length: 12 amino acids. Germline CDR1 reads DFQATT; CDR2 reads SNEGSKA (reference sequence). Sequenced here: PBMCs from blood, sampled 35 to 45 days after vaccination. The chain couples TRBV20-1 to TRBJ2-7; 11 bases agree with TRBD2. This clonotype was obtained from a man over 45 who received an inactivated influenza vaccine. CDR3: CRPTSGSSEQYF. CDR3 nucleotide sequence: TGCAGGCCTACTAGCGGGAGCTCCGAGCAGTACTTC.